This paragraph reports one T cell receptor (beta chain). The entry originates in a study of cytomegalovirus exposure and HLA in healthy donors. The PCR had 60 Vbeta and 13 Jbeta primers. Only in-frame clones appear in the TCRdb table, and some are missing; sequencing was by immunoSEQ multiplex PCR. Of about 110,000 clones in the sample, 81% were seen once. CDR3 size: 13 residues. Germline CDR1 reads MGHRA; CDR2 reads YSYEKL. V gave up 4 bases and J gave up 7 bases, with 14 bases separating them. This chain connects TRBV4-1 to TRBJ2-7; D might be TRBD2 (6 bases). The sequencing input was PBMCs. The receptor's source is a woman aged 30 to 39 in good health and CMV-seronegative. Written as DNA, the CDR3 is TGCGCCAGCAGCCGACTAGGAATGGGGGAGCAGTACTTC. This codes for CASSRLGMGEQYF.